This T cell receptor (beta chain) was captured in a study of cytomegalovirus exposure and HLA in healthy donors. General study points: Within a later analysis, the majority of CMV-associated TCR beta chains appeared HLA-restricted. High specificity and sensitivity for cytomegalovirus status were reported for the classifier.

Concerning this clone itself: What it binds is not known.

Germline lookup yields CDR1 SGHTA and CDR2 FQGTGA. The junction had 16 bases not matched to a gene; V was cut back by 1 base and J by 9 bases. The CDR3 extends over 19 amino acids. With 60 Vbeta and 13 Jbeta primers, the PCR was carried out. Sequenced by immunoSEQ multiplex PCR; TCRdb stores in-frame clones only, minus some. This table lists 130,000 or so clones. This TCR was sampled from a woman younger than 30 in good health and CMV-seronegative. Sequencing input: PBMCs. The chain couples TRBV7-3 to TRBJ2-1; TRBD2 matches 12 bases. The CDR3 protein is CASSLIYGALGLAGTEQFF. CDR3 sequence (DNA): TGTGCCAGCAGCTTAATTTATGGGGCGCTTGGACTAGCGGGGACTGAGCAGTTCTTC.